Listed below are T cell receptor beta chains from one sample, sequenced in a study of shared clonotypes between healthy human individuals. TCRdb's copy holds only in-frame clones and misses some; the assay was immunoSEQ multiplex PCR. The table shows more than 600,000 clones, with about 92% occurring only once. The sample was naive CD8+ T cells sorted from blood. The receptors derive from a young man in good health. CDR3s include the opening cysteine and the closing phenylalanine or tryptophan. Fields, in order: clone size, V gene, D gene, J gene, CDR3 DNA, CDR3 protein. A D gene is named only where the DNA matches it firmly. Clone size is shown for a subset of rows, as once, few, many or a class of expanded clone.

>.|TRBV7-8|.|TRBJ2-7
TGTGCCAGCAGCTTAAGGGGGCGGGACCCACCCTACGAGCAGTACTTC
CASSLRGRDPPYEQYF
>.|TRBV11-2|.|TRBJ2-7
TGTGCCAGCAGCTTTGAACAGGGTTATAGGTGGTACGAGCAGTACTTC
CASSFEQGYRWYEQYF
>.|TRBV27|.|TRBJ1-1
TGTGCCAGCAGCCCGGTGGGGTACAACACTGAAGCTTTCTTT
CASSPVGYNTEAFF
>.|TRBV10-3|.|TRBJ2-1
TGTGCCATCAGTGTAAACAGCAATGAGCAGTTCTTC
CAISVNSNEQFF
>.|TRBV7-3|.|TRBJ2-3
TGTGCCAGCAGCTCGCCTTGGGGGGGCCCGGAGGATACGCAGTATTTT
CASSSPWGGPEDTQYF
>.|TRBV6-5|.|TRBJ2-3
TGTGCCAGCAGTTACTCGCACAGGGAGAAGGATACGCAGTATTTT
CASSYSHREKDTQYF
>once|TRBV10-3|TRBD2|TRBJ2-1
TGTGCCATCAGTGATCTGGGACTAGCGGTTCACAATGAGCAGTTCTTC
CAISDLGLAVHNEQFF
>.|TRBV7-9|TRBD1|TRBJ1-2
TGTGCCAGCAGCCTACCTCCGGGACAGCGCACACCTAACTATGGCTACACCTTC
CASSLPPGQRTPNYGYTF
>.|TRBV7-9|TRBD1|TRBJ1-1
TGTGCCAGCAGCCTTTTGACAGGGGGCGTTGAAGCTTTCTTT
CASSLLTGGVEAFF
>.|TRBV7-9|TRBD2|TRBJ2-7
TGTGCCAGCAGCCCCGGGGGGGATTATTACGAGCAGTACTTC
CASSPGGDYYEQYF
>.|TRBV11-2|.|TRBJ2-1
TGTGCCAGCAGTCTTCAGGCAGGGGTGTTGGGTAATGAGCAGTTCTTC
CASSLQAGVLGNEQFF
>.|TRBV11-2|.|TRBJ2-3
TGTGCCAGCAGCTTAAGTCTGAGGGAATCTTTAGATACGCAGTATTTT
CASSLSLRESLDTQYF
>.|TRBV5-5|.|TRBJ2-3
TGTGCCAGCAGTCGTGAGGGTGGTCGGATCCCACAGTATTTT
CASSREGGRIPQYF
>.|TRBV27|TRBD2|TRBJ2-7
TGTGCCAGCAGTCCCCTATCTGCTAGCGGGAGTTACGAGCAGTACTTC
CASSPLSASGSYEQYF
>.|TRBV5-5|TRBD1|TRBJ1-5
TGTGCCAGCAGCCGGACAGGTAATCAGCCCCAGCATTTT
CASSRTGNQPQHF
>once|TRBV28|TRBD1|TRBJ2-7
TGTGCCAGCAGGTATCGACAGGGGGCGTACGAGCAGTACTTC
CASRYRQGAYEQYF
>.|TRBV4-1|TRBD2|TRBJ2-1
TGCGCCAGCAGTCTCGCTAGCGGGACCTACAATGAGCAGTTCTTC
CASSLASGTYNEQFF
>.|TRBV7-6|TRBD1|TRBJ2-7
TGTGCCAGCAGCCTGGATACAGGGGGTAACGACGAGCAGTACTTC
CASSLDTGGNDEQYF
>once|TRBV27|TRBD2|TRBJ2-2
TGTGCCAGCAGTACCCTCTCTAGCGGGAGAGTCTTGGGCACCGGGGAGCTGTTTTTT
CASSTLSSGRVLGTGELFF
>.|TRBV2|TRBD1|TRBJ2-2
TGTGCCAGCACGGGACAGGGGGCGCCTAACGGGGAGCTGTTTTTT
CASTGQGAPNGELFF
>.|TRBV19|.|TRBJ2-7
TGTGCCAGTAGTTCCCCCGGACAGCTCCTAGACGAGCAGTACTTC
CASSSPGQLLDEQYF
>.|TRBV7-3|.|TRBJ2-3
TGTGCCAGCAGCTTAATCAGTACAGATACGCAGTATTTT
CASSLISTDTQYF
>few|TRBV7-9|.|TRBJ2-7
TGTGCCAGCAGCATAGGCGGGGATCTCGAGCAGTACTTC
CASSIGGDLEQYF
>.|TRBV19|.|TRBJ2-1
TGTGCCAGTAGTATAGATGACTTCTACAATGAGCAGTTCTTC
CASSIDDFYNEQFF
>.|TRBV4-1|.|TRBJ1-1
TGCGCCAGCAGCCAAGAAGGCACACCTGAAGCTTTCTTT
CASSQEGTPEAFF
>.|TRBV7-9|TRBD1|TRBJ2-5
TGTGCCAGCAGCCCTCGGACAGGGGGGGATCAAGAGACCCAGTACTTC
CASSPRTGGDQETQYF
>.|TRBV27|.|TRBJ2-1
TGTGCCAGCAGTTTATCGTTGACGAATGAGCAGTTCTTC
CASSLSLTNEQFF
>.|TRBV6-4|.|TRBJ1-1
TGTGCCAGCAGTGACTCTACAGGGCCGAACACTGAAGCTTTCTTT
CASSDSTGPNTEAFF